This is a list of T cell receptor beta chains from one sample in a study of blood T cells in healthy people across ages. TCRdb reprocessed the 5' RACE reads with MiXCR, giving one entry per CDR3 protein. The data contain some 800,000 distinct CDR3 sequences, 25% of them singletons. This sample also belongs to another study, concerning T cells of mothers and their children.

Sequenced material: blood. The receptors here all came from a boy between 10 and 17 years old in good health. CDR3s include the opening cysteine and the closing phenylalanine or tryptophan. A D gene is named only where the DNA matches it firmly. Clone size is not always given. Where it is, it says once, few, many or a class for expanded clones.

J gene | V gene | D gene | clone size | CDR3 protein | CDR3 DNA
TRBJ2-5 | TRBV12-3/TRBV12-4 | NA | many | CASSRRQETQYF | TGTGCCAGCAGCCGGCGGCAAGAGACCCAGTACTTC
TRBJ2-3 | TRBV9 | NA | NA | CASSVLGSTDTQYF | TGTGCCAGCAGCGTATTAGGAAGCACAGATACGCAGTATTTT
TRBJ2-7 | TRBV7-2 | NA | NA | CASSLVLSGIEQYF | TGTGCCAGCAGCTTAGTCCTCTCTGGGATCGAGCAGTACTTC
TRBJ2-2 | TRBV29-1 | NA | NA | CSVEAEGTNTGELFF | TGCAGCGTTGAAGCCGAGGGGACAAACACCGGGGAGCTGTTTTTT
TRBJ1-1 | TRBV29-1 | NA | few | CSVQRDLNTEAFF | TGCAGCGTTCAACGAGACCTGAACACTGAAGCTTTCTTT
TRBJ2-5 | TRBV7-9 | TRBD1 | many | CASSLGTVQETQYF | TGTGCCAGCAGTTTAGGGACAGTCCAAGAGACCCAGTACTTC
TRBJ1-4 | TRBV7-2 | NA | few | CASSLKGGEKLFF | TGTGCCAGCAGCTTAAAGGGCGGTGAGAAACTGTTTTTT
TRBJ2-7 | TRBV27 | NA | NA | CASSSTGLRLSYEQYF | TGTGCCAGCAGCTCCACGGGACTCCGGTTATCCTACGAGCAGTACTTC
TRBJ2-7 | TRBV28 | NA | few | CASSPGSLAILSSYEQYF | TGTGCCAGCAGTCCAGGAAGCCTAGCGATACTGAGCTCCTACGAGCAGTACTTC
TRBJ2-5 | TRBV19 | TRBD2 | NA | CASSPGTSGSIETQYF | TGTGCCAGTAGTCCAGGGACTAGCGGGAGTATAGAGACCCAGTACTTC
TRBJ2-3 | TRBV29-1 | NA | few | CSVRPGTGSTDTQYF | TGCAGCGTTCGACCCGGGACGGGGAGCACAGATACGCAGTATTTT
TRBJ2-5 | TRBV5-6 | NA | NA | CASSSDRTQYF | TGTGCCAGCAGCTCTGACAGGACCCAGTACTTC
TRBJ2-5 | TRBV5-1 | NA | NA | CASSERQTQYF | TGCGCCAGCAGCGAGCGGCAGACCCAGTACTTC
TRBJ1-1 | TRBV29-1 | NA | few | CSVEDNVTGEAFF | TGCAGCGTTGAAGATAACGTGACAGGTGAAGCTTTCTTT
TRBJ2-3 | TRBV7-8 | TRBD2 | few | CASSWAKTSGGTDTQYF | TGTGCCAGCAGCTGGGCAAAGACTAGCGGAGGCACAGATACGCAGTATTTT
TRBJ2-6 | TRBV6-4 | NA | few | CASSNRVGSGANVLTF | TGTGCCAGCTCAAACAGGGTTGGGTCCGGGGCCAACGTCCTGACTTTC
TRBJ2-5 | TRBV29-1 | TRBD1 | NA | CSEMGQGSQETQYF | TGCAGCGAGATGGGACAGGGCTCCCAAGAGACCCAGTACTTC
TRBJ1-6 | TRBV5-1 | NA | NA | CASSLEPTGSGLNSPLHF | TGCGCCAGCAGCTTGGAGCCCACAGGGTCAGGATTGAATTCACCCCTCCACTTT
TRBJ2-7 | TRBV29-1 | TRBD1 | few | CSVEDPGQGPYEQYF | TGCAGCGTTGAAGATCCAGGACAGGGACCCTACGAGCAGTACTTC
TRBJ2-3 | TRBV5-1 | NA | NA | CASSDSGSAEYF | TGCGCCAGCAGCGACTCCGGGTCTGCGGAGTATTTT
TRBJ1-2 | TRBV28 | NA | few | CASSFLTVKDRSSNYGYTF | TGTGCCAGCAGTTTCTTGACGGTCAAAGACAGGTCCTCTAACTATGGCTACACCTTC
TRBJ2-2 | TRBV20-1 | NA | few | CSASLGANTGELFF | TGCAGTGCTAGTTTGGGGGCGAACACCGGGGAGCTGTTTTTT
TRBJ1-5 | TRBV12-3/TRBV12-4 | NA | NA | CASSPTGLDQPQHF | TGTGCCAGCAGCCCGACAGGACTTGATCAGCCCCAGCATTTT
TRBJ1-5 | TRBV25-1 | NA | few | CASAPRSGAGQPQHF | TGTGCCAGCGCCCCGCGGTCTGGGGCGGGTCAGCCCCAGCATTTT
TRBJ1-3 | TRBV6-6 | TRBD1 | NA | CASDDRGGGTIYF | TGTGCCAGCGACGACAGGGGGGGAGGCACCATATATTTT
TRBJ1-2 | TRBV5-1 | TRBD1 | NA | CASSTGQGPRYGYTF | TGCGCCAGCAGCACAGGACAGGGGCCCCGCTATGGCTACACCTTC
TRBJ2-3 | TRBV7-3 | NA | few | CASSPLGRSSTDTQYF | TGTGCCAGCAGCCCGTTGGGGCGCTCTAGCACAGATACGCAGTATTTT
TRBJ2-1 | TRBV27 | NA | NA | CASSFLGDPGLREQFF | TGTGCCAGCAGTTTCCTAGGGGACCCCGGGCTGCGAGAGCAGTTCTTC
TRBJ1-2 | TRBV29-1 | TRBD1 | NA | CSVVKGRGSLYGYTF | TGCAGCGTTGTGAAGGGCAGGGGGTCCCTCTATGGCTACACCTTC
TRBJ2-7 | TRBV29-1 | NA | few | CSVEGRGFDGYEQYF | TGCAGCGTTGAAGGCCGTGGATTTGACGGATACGAGCAGTACTTC
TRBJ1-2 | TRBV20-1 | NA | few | CSARDTATNYGYTF | TGCAGTGCTAGAGATACTGCAACCAACTATGGCTACACCTTC
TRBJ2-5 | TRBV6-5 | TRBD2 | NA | CASSYLAEETQYF | TGTGCCAGCAGTTATCTAGCGGAAGAGACCCAGTACTTC
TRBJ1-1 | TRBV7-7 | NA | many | CASSWTENTEAFF | TGTGCTAGCAGCTGGACAGAGAACACTGAAGCTTTCTTT
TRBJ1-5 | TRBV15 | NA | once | CATRPGVRDNQPQHF | TGTGCCACCAGGCCGGGGGTCAGGGACAATCAGCCCCAGCATTTT
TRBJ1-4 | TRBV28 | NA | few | CASTLPYGAANEKLFF | TGTGCCAGCACCCTCCCGTATGGAGCGGCTAATGAAAAACTGTTTTTT
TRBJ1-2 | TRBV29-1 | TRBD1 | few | CSVPGQGEGYTF | TGCAGCGTTCCGGGACAGGGAGAAGGCTACACCTTC
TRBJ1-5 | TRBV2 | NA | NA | CASSEIWVRANQPQHF | TGTGCCAGCAGTGAAATATGGGTCCGGGCGAATCAGCCCCAGCATTTT
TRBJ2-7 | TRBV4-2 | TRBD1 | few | CASSQPNTGVSYEQYF | TGTGCCAGCAGCCAGCCCAATACAGGGGTATCCTACGAGCAGTACTTC
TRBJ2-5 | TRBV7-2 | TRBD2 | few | CASSLSSGASQETQYF | TGTGCCAGCAGCTTAAGTAGCGGGGCGTCTCAAGAGACCCAGTACTTC
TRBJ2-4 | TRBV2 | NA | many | CASTKDGGAKNIQYF | TGTGCCAGCACCAAAGACGGTGGGGCCAAAAACATTCAGTACTTC
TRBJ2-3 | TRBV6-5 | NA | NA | CASSSGAGVGTDTQYF | TGTGCCAGCAGTTCTGGCGCTGGGGTGGGCACAGATACGCAGTATTTT
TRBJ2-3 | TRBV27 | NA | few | CASSLKRSTDAQYF | TGTGCCAGCAGTTTAAAGCGGTCCACAGATGCGCAGTATTTT
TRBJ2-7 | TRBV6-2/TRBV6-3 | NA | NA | CASSGLIPYEQYF | TGTGCCAGCAGCGGACTAATACCCTACGAGCAGTACTTC
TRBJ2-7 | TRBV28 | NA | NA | CASRAGFEQYF | TGTGCCAGCAGGGCAGGGTTCGAGCAGTACTTC
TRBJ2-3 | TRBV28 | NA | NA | CASSLTVRTSTDTQYF | TGTGCCAGCAGTTTAACAGTGAGAACTAGCACAGATACGCAGTATTTT
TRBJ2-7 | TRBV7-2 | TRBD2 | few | CASRYAGGSYEQYF | TGTGCCAGCAGATACGCGGGGGGTTCCTACGAGCAGTACTTC
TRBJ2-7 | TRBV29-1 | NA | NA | CSATTRDGAYEQYF | TGCAGCGCCACGACCCGGGACGGGGCCTACGAGCAGTACTTC
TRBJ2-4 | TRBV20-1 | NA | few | CSARGLDYSPQQYF | TGCAGTGCTAGGGGGCTAGACTATTCACCCCAGCAGTACTTC